A selection of T cell receptor beta chains follows, all from one sample in a study of blood T cells in healthy people across ages. TCRdb redid the calling of the 5' RACE reads with MiXCR, one entry per CDR3 protein. The data show roughly 730,000 distinct CDR3 sequences, approximately 53% seen once. Sequencing was carried out using blood. Source of these receptors: a man aged 40-49 years in good health. CDR3s include the opening cysteine and the closing phenylalanine or tryptophan. The order of the fields is J gene, V gene, clone size, D gene, CDR3 DNA, CDR3 protein. D genes are given only for firm matches. A clone size is listed for some rows: how often the clone was seen (once, few, many), or a class if it is expanded.

TRBJ2-5,TRBV5-1,few,TRBD2,TGCGCCAGCAGCTTGGTAGGAGCGGGGAAGGCAGAGACCCAGTACTTC,CASSLVGAGKAETQYF
TRBJ2-3,TRBV9,.,.,TGTGCCAGCAGCGTAGTCGGGGCAGGGTCAATAGATACGCAGTATTTT,CASSVVGAGSIDTQYF
TRBJ2-7,TRBV7-2,few,TRBD2,TGTGCCAGCAGCTTAGCAGCTAGCGGGGCCTACGAGCAGTACTTC,CASSLAASGAYEQYF
TRBJ2-3,TRBV20-1,.,.,TGCAGTGCCCAGCTCCGCGGTGGTTCGACAGATACGCAGTATTTT,CSAQLRGGSTDTQYF
TRBJ1-2,TRBV4-1,.,.,TGCGCCTGCAGCCAGGACGGGACATCCTGGAATGGCTACACCTTC,CACSQDGTSWNGYTF
TRBJ2-5,TRBV12-3/TRBV12-4,few,TRBD2,TGTGCCAGCAGTTGGAGCGGGATGAGCCAAGAGACCCAGTACTTC,CASSWSGMSQETQYF
TRBJ2-3,TRBV27,.,TRBD2,TGTGCCAGCAGTTTATATAGCGGGAGACAGTATTTT,CASSLYSGRQYF
TRBJ1-5,TRBV7-8,.,TRBD1,TGTGCCAGCAGCTCACAACCGGGACAGAACAATCAGCCCCAGCATTTT,CASSSQPGQNNQPQHF
TRBJ2-1,TRBV29-1,once,.,TGCAGCGTTGACAAAGAGACCCAGTTCTTC,CSVDKETQFF
TRBJ1-1,TRBV20-1,once,.,TGCAGTGCTCTCGTGAACACTGAAGCTTTCTTT,CSALVNTEAFF
TRBJ1-5,TRBV28,few,.,TGTGCCAGCAGTCCCCGTCTGGGACGGAATCAGCCCCAGCATTTT,CASSPRLGRNQPQHF
TRBJ2-2,TRBV29-1,.,.,TGCAGCGTTAGGCAGGGTTCCGGGGAGCTGTTTTTT,CSVRQGSGELFF
TRBJ2-5,TRBV11-2,once,TRBD2,TGTGCCAGCAACCCGGGACTAGCGCATTACAATGAGCAGTACTTC,CASNPGLAHYNEQYF
TRBJ2-5,TRBV27,.,.,TGTGCCAGCAGTTCGACGACCTCTCGCGTGACCCAGTACTTC,CASSSTTSRVTQYF
TRBJ2-3,TRBV6-2/TRBV6-3,.,TRBD2,TGTGCCAGCATGGGTCGGGTAGCGGGGGGCCGCGCTACGCAGTATTTT,CASMGRVAGGRATQYF
TRBJ2-3,TRBV6-2/TRBV6-3,.,TRBD2,TGTGCCAGCAGAAGAATACTAGCGGGAGGGCCGCCAGATACGCAGTATTTT,CASRRILAGGPPDTQYF
TRBJ2-7,TRBV7-9,.,TRBD1,TGTGCCAGCAGCCCCAACCCAACAGGGGGCTCCTACGAGCAGTACTTC,CASSPNPTGGSYEQYF
TRBJ2-1,TRBV20-1,.,TRBD2,TGCAGTGCCCGCGGACTAGCGGATTGCTACAATGAGCAGTTCTTC,CSARGLADCYNEQFF
TRBJ2-1,TRBV29-1,few,.,TGCAGCGTTGGTGCCTATTCTAGTGTCCGTAATGAGCAGTTCTTC,CSVGAYSSVRNEQFF
TRBJ2-1,TRBV7-9,once,.,TGTGCCAGCAGCTCGACGGTGAGAGCGGGTAGACACAATGAGCAGTTCTTC,CASSSTVRAGRHNEQFF
TRBJ2-5,TRBV28,.,.,TGTGCCAGCAGTTTATGGGCAGAGCAAGAGACCCAGTACTTC,CASSLWAEQETQYF
TRBJ2-1,TRBV2,.,TRBD2,TGTGCCAGCAGTGATATCGGATTGTCGGGGGGAAACAATGAGCAGTTCTTC,CASSDIGLSGGNNEQFF
TRBJ1-1,TRBV5-1,few,.,TGCGCCAGCAGCTTGGGGGATATTGACATCCGAACTTTCTTT,CASSLGDIDIRTFF
TRBJ2-5,TRBV6-5,.,TRBD1,TGTGCCAGCAGTTACCCAGGTTGTCCGGACAGGGTTGGCGAGACCCAGTACTTC,CASSYPGCPDRVGETQYF
TRBJ1-2,TRBV28,.,.,TGTGCCAGCAGTCCGTATCCGACAGGTGGTACTAAGCTGGCTGGCTACACCTTC,CASSPYPTGGTKLAGYTF
TRBJ2-4,TRBV9,once,TRBD1,TGTGCCAGCAGCCCTCAGGGGGACAAAAACATTCAGTACTTC,CASSPQGDKNIQYF
TRBJ2-5,TRBV6-1,.,.,TGTGCCAGCAGTGACCAGTTGGGGTCTATACAAGAGACCCAGTACTTC,CASSDQLGSIQETQYF
TRBJ1-1,TRBV4-2,.,.,TGTGCCAGCAGCCAACCCCGAGGGGTCACTGAAGCTTTCTTT,CASSQPRGVTEAFF
TRBJ1-6,TRBV6-6,once,.,TGTGCCAGCGGCCAAAGGGGGAATTCACCCCTCCACTTT,CASGQRGNSPLHF
TRBJ1-1,TRBV29-1,.,TRBD1,TGCAGCGTCCTTAGTAGGGGGCGGAACACTGAAGCTTTCTTT,CSVLSRGRNTEAFF
TRBJ2-7,TRBV28,.,TRBD1,TGTGCCAGCAGCCGGGACAGGGCCAGCTCCTACGAGCAGTACTTC,CASSRDRASSYEQYF
TRBJ1-2,TRBV28,.,.,TGTGCCAGCAGTTTTGAGGGAATCGGCTATGGCTACACCTTC,CASSFEGIGYGYTF
TRBJ2-7,TRBV29-1,.,TRBD1,TGCAGCGTTGGGGGGACAGGGAGTAACTACGAGCAGTACTTC,CSVGGTGSNYEQYF
TRBJ1-2,TRBV2,once,TRBD1,TGTGCCAGCACCCGACAGGGTGTCTACACCTTC,CASTRQGVYTF
TRBJ2-1,TRBV27,few,.,TGTGCCAGCAGTTTAGGAGGAAGAAACAATGAGCAGTTCTTC,CASSLGGRNNEQFF
TRBJ1-2,TRBV7-2,.,.,TGTGCCAGCAGCATTAGCCCAACCTTCGGGACCCTCAACTATGGCTACACCTTC,CASSISPTFGTLNYGYTF
TRBJ2-1,TRBV20-1,few,TRBD2,TGCAGTGCTAGAGATTGGACTAGCGGGAGTGTGCGGAATGAGCAGTTCTTC,CSARDWTSGSVRNEQFF
TRBJ2-5,TRBV11-2,.,.,TGTGCCAGCAGCTTAACTACAAACATGGGGGGACAGAGACGAATAACTCAAGAGACCCAGTACTTC,CASSLTTNMGGQRRITQETQYF
TRBJ2-1,TRBV21-1,.,.,TGTGCCAGCAGCAGAGCTAGAGATGGCTCCTACAATGAGCAGTTCTTC,CASSRARDGSYNEQFF
TRBJ2-1,TRBV15,.,.,TGTGCCACCAGCAGAGATCACGAGCAGTTCTTC,CATSRDHEQFF
TRBJ2-2,TRBV7-8,.,.,TGTGCCAGCAGCGCAGGCGTGGGAGGCCGCACCGGGGAGCTGTTTTTT,CASSAGVGGRTGELFF
TRBJ2-3,TRBV7-9,.,.,TGTGCCAGCAAGGGCAGAACTAGCACAGATACGCAGTATTTT,CASKGRTSTDTQYF
TRBJ2-5,TRBV14,.,.,TGTGCCAGCAGCCAAGCGGGTGGGACCCAGTACTTC,CASSQAGGTQYF
TRBJ2-1,TRBV24-1,.,.,TGTGCCACCAGTGATTTAGCGAGCTCCTACAATGAGCAGTTCTTC,CATSDLASSYNEQFF
TRBJ1-2,TRBV20-1,.,TRBD1,TGCAGTGCTAGAGCCGGGACAGGGGTCGGCTACACCTTC,CSARAGTGVGYTF
TRBJ2-7,TRBV20-1,few,TRBD1,TGCAGTGCGGGGACAGGGAGCTCCTACGAGCAGTACTTC,CSAGTGSSYEQYF
TRBJ2-6,TRBV9,.,.,TGTGCCAGCAGTCCTTTTTGGGCCAACGTCCTGACTTTC,CASSPFWANVLTF
TRBJ1-6,TRBV5-5,.,.,TGTGCCAGCAGCATATCTGTGGGGGACGGTGGGGCACCCCTCCACTTT,CASSISVGDGGAPLHF
TRBJ2-7,TRBV11-3,.,.,TGTGCCAGCAGCTCCTACAGGGTCTGGTCCTACAATGAGCAGTACTTC,CASSSYRVWSYNEQYF
TRBJ2-5,TRBV5-5,few,TRBD2,TGTGCCAGCAGACGGGAGGGGGGAAGACAAGAGACCCAGTACTTC,CASRREGGRQETQYF
TRBJ1-6,TRBV6-5,.,.,TGTGCCAGCCGAAAGGGGGACACTGGTAATTCACCCCTCCACTTT,CASRKGDTGNSPLHF